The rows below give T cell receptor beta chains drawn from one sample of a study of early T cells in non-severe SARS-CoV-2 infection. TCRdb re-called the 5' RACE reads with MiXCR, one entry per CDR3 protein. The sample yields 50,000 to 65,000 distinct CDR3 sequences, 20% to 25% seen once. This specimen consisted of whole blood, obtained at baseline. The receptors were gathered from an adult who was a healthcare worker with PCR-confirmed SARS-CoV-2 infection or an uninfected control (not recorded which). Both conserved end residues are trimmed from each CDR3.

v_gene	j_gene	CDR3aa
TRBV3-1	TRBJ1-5	ASSQANGNQPQH
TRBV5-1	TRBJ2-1	ASSVALTKDNEQF
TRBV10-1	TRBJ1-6	ASSRSVNSPLH
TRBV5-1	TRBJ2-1	ASNPPPGLADYNEQF
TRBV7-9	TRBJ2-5	ASSGPVGQETQY
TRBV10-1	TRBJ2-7	ASSAGGGYEQY
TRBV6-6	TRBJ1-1	ASSYPWTGAKVGTEAF
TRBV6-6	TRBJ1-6	ASGGNRGGSPLH
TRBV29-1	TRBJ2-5	SVLLGPGEETQY
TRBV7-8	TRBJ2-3	ASSLQDGGDTQY
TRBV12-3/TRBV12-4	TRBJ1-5	ASRSGQQGWNQPQH
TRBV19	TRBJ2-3	ASSIDLEDTQY
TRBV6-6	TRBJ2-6	ASSYSGSGANVLT
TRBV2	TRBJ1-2	ASSESMGAANYGYT
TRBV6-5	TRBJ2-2	ASSPRGTDAGELF
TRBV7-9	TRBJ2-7	ASSASGGFTYEQY
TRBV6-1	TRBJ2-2	ASSRSGNTGELF
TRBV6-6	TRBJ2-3	ASSYRLGRGPTDTQY
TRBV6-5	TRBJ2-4	ASRSVRGNIQY
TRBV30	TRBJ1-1	AWSPRGDTEAF
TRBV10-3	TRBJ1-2	AISIRDNPYT
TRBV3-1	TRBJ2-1	ASSQGGTLNEQF
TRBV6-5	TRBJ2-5	ASSSSRDLMTQY
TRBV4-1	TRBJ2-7	ASSQPPGTGRYEQY
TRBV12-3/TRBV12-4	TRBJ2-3	ASSLISGVFTDTQY
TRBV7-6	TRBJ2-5	ASSQQIQETQY
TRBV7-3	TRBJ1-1	ASSLAPGQGTEAF
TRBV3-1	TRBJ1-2	ASSQGNRDSLYGYT
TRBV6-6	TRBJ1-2	ASSLDREGGYT
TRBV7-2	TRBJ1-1	ASSLGYRGWLGTEAF
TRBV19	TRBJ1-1	ATYRGGVDTEAF
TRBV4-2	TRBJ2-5	ASSQTSLSQETQY
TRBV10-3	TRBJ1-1	AMSGTGGLFTEAF
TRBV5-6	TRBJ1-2	ASSSGTGGLGYT
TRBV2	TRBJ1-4	ASSSDVTNEKLF
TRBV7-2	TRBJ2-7	ASSLNEVGEQY
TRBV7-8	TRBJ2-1	ASSLGQRGGNEQF
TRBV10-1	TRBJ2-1	ASSEIGDQDNEQF
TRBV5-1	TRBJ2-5	ASSVPGLTQETQY
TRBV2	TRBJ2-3	ASSEVLAGEDTQY
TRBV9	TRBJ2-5	ASSVSSYQETQY
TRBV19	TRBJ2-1	ASSYNLAGAYNEQF
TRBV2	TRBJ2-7	ASRVDRSSYEQY
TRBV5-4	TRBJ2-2	ASSWTGTVNTGELF